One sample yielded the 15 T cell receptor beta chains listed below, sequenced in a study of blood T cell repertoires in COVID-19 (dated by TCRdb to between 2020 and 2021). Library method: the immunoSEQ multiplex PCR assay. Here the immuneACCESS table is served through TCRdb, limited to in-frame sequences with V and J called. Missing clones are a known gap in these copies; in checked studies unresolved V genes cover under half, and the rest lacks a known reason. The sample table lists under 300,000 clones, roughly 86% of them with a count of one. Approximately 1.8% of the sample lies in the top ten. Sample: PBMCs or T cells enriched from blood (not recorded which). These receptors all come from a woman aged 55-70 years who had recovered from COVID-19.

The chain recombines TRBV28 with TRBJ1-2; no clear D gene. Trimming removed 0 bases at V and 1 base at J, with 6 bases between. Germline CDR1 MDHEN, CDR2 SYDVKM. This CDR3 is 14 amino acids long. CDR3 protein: CASSLWASNYGYTF. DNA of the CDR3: TGTGCCAGCAGTTTATGGGCCAGTAACTATGGCTACACCTTC.

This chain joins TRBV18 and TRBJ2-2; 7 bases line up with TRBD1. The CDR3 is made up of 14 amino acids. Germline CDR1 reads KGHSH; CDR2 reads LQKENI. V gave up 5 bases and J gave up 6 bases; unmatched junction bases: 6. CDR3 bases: TGTGCCAGCTCAATCGCCGGGACAGCCGGGGAGCTGTTTTTT. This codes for CASSIAGTAGELFF.

CDR3 region: CASSKTVTSLPNEQFF. DNA of the CDR3: TGTGCCAGCAGCAAAACTGTTACTAGTCTTCCGAATGAGCAGTTCTTC. The V and J genes are TRBV21-1 and TRBJ2-1; TRBD2 is the table's D call, not checked against the DNA. TRBV21-1 is deemed a pseudogene. The CDR3 spans 16 residues.

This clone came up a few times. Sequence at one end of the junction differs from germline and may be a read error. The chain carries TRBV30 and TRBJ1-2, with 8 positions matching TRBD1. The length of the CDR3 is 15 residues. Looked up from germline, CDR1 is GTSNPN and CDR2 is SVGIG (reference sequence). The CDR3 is CAWSQAGGAKYGYTF. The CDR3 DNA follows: TGTGCCTGGAGCCAGGCAGGGGGCGCTAAGTATGGCTACACCTTC.

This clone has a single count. CDR3 coding DNA: TGTGCCAGCAGCCCCACTGAGGGACTAGCGGAATGGAGGCCCTACGAGCAGTACTTC. The encoded protein is CASSPTEGLAEWRPYEQYF. This chain uses TRBV14 with TRBJ2-7; TRBD2 agrees at 11 bases. Per germline, CDR1 SGHDN and CDR2 FVKESK. V trimming: 4 bases; J trimming: 2 bases; junction bases outside the gene matches: 16. This CDR3 region has 19 residues.

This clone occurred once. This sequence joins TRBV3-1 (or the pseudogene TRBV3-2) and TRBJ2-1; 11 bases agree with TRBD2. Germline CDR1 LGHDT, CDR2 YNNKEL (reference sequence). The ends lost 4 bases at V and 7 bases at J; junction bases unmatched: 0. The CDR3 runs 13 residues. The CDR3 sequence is CASSPSGRNEQFF. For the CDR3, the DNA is TGTGCCAGCAGCCCTAGCGGGAGGAATGAGCAGTTCTTC.

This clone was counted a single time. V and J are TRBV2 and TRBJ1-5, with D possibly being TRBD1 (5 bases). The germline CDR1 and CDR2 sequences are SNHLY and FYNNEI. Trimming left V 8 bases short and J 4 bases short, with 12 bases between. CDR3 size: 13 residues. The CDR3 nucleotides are TGTGCCAGCGGCAGGGAGGGGAATCAGCCCCAGCATTTT. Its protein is CASGREGNQPQHF.

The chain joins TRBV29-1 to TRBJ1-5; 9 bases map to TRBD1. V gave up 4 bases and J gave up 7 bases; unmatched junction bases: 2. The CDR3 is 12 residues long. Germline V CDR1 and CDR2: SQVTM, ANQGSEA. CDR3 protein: CSVGQGGQPQHF. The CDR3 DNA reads TGCAGCGTTGGACAGGGGGGACAGCCCCAGCATTTT. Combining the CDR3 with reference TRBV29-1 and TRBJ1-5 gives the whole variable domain SAVISQKPSRDICQRGTSLTIQCQVDSQVTMMFWYRQQPGQSLTLIATANQGSEATYESGFVIDKFPISRPNLTFSTLTVSNMSPEDSSIYLCSVGQGGQPQHFGDGTRLSIL.

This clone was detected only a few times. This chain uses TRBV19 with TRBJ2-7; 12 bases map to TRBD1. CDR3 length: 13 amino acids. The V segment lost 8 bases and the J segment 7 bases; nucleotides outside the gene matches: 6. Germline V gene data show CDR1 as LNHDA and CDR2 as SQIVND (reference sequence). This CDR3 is CASGTGGSGEQYF. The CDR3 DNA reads TGTGCCAGTGGGACAGGGGGCAGCGGGGAGCAGTACTTC.

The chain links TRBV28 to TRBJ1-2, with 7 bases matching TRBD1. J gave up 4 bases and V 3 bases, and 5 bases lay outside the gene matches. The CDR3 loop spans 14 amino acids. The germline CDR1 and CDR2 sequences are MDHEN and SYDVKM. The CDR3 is CASSLRQGGYGYTF. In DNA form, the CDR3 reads TGTGCCAGCAGTTTGCGACAGGGAGGCTATGGCTACACCTTC.

The CDR3 sequence: CASSLASGGLSYNEQFF. CDR3 sequence (DNA): TGTGCCAGCAGTCTAGCTAGCGGGGGGTTATCCTACAATGAGCAGTTCTTC. The chain uses TRBV27 and TRBJ2-1, with TRBD2 identical over 11 bases. Germline V gene data show CDR1 as MNHEY and CDR2 as SMNVEV (reference sequence). The trim removed 5 bases at V and 1 base at J, leaving 7 bases unmatched. This CDR3 is built from 17 residues.

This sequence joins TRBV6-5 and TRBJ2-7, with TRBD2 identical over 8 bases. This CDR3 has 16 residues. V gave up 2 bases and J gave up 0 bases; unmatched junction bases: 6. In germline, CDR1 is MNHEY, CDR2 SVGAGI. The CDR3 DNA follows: TGTGCCAGCAGTTACCTAATAGCGGGAAGCTCCTACGAGCAGTACTTC. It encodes CASSYLIAGSSYEQYF.

CDR3 nucleotides: TGTGCCAGCTCACCGGATGACCGGGGCACCTTC. Its protein product is CASSPDDRGTF. The V and J genes are TRBV18 and TRBJ1-2; no definite D call. The V end lost 3 bases, the J end lost 13 bases, and 12 bases lay between the germline ends. The CDR3 is 11 amino acids. Germline CDR1 is KGHSH and CDR2 is LQKENI.

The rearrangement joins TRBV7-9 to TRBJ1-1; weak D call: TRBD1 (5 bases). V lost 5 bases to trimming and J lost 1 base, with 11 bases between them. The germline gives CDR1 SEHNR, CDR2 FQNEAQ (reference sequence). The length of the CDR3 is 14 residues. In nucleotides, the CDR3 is TGTGCCAGCAGCCCATTGACAGAGAACACTGAAGCTTTCTTT. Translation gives CASSPLTENTEAFF.

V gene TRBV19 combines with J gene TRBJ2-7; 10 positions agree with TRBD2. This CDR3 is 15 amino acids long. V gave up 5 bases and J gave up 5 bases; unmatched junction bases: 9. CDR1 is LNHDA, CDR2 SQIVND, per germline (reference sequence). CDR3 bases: TGTGCCAGTAGTTCCCAGCGGGGGGGCGACGACGAGCAGTACTTC. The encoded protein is CASSSQRGGDDEQYF. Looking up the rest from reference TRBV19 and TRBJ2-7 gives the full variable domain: DGGITQSPKYLFRKEGQNVTLSCEQNLNHDAMYWYRQDPGQGLRLIYYSQIVNDFQKGDIAEGYSVSREKKESFPLTVTSAQKNPTAFYLCASSSQRGGDDEQYFGPGTRLTVT.